Presented here are 2 T cell receptor beta chains from one specimen sequenced in a study of blood T cell repertoires in COVID-19. Sequencing used immunoSEQ multiplex PCR; TCRdb keeps in-frame clones, though not all of them. The sample has some 220,000 clones; around 80% are singletons. Input material: peripheral blood. Source of these receptors: a woman in her seventies with acute or convalescent COVID-19.

The chain has TRBV5-1 and TRBJ1-2; the D gene is possibly TRBD1 (6 bases). The CDR3 spans 14 residues. Between the trimmed V and J ends, which lost 4 bases and 7 bases, there was a span of 17 bases. CDR1 is SGHRS and CDR2 is YFSETQ in the germline V gene. The CDR3 nucleotides are TGCGCCAGCAGCCCACCACAGGGTCTGATTGGCTACACCTTC. It yields the protein CASSPPQGLIGYTF.

This chain connects TRBV18 to TRBJ1-5; a weak D match, TRBD1 (5 bases). CDR1 and CDR2 (germline): KGHSH, LQKENI. Between the trimmed V and J ends, which lost 5 bases and 4 bases, there was a span of 15 bases. The CDR3 runs 15 residues. CDR3 residues: CASSADQTENQPQHF. CDR3 bases: TGTGCCAGCTCAGCAGACCAGACAGAGAATCAGCCCCAGCATTTT. Supplemented by reference TRBV18 and TRBJ1-5, the full variable domain reads NAGVMQNPRHLVRRRGQEARLRCSPMKGHSHVYWYRQLPEEGLKFMVYLQKENIIDESGMPKERFSAEFPKEGPSILRIQQVVRGDSAAYFCASSADQTENQPQHFGDGTRLSIL.